The 14 T cell receptor beta chains reported below all come from one sample, sequenced in a study of T cells in Graves' hyperthyroidism and ophthalmopathy. Amplification of TCR beta CDR3 regions was performed using RNA transcripts as template. The HTBI primer set served for first-round RT-PCR of the TCR CDR3. TCRdb recomputed calls from the multiplex PCR reads with MiXCR, one row per CDR3 protein. The table shows 550,000 to 600,000 distinct CDR3 sequences, with more than 13% occurring only once. Sequenced material: blood. The receptor set was obtained from a woman between 18 and 29 years old with Graves' ophthalmopathy.

There are a few counts of this clonotype. V is TRBV10-3 and J is TRBJ1-2; D perhaps matches TRBD1 (5 bases). Germline CDR1 and CDR2: ENHRY and SYGVKD. The CDR3 runs 12 residues. Trimming took off 6 bases at V and 8 bases at J, with 13 bases between the two ends. The CDR3 loop reads CAIRGVRNGYTF. CDR3 coding DNA: TGTGCCATCAGGGGGGTTCGTAACGGCTACACCTTC.

The V call is TRBV3-1, the J call TRBJ2-2; 11 positions match TRBD2. The germline V gene encodes CDR1 LGHDT and CDR2 YNNKEL (reference sequence). After removal of 4 bases from V and 3 bases from J, the junction contained 13 bases not matched to a gene. The CDR3 runs to 19 residues. CDR3 sequence reads: CASSLHRIGLAGDTGELFF. DNA for the CDR3: TGTGCCAGCAGCCTACACAGAATAGGACTAGCGGGCGACACCGGGGAGCTGTTTTTT.

The chain couples TRBV12-3 or TRBV12-4 to TRBJ2-2, with unresolved D. V was trimmed by 0 bases and J by 7 bases, leaving 6 bases between them. The CDR3 sequence is 13 residues long. The CDR3 loop reads CASSLAIGGELFF. The CDR3 DNA is TGTGCCAGCAGTTTAGCGATTGGCGGGGAGCTGTTTTTT.

This clonotype has more than one count but fewer than ten. The J gene is TRBJ1-1, the V gene TRBV5-1, with D maybe TRBD1 (6 bases). This CDR3 comprises 13 residues. The ends were cut back, 2 bases at V and 9 bases at J, with 14 bases in the middle. In germline, CDR1 is SGHRS, CDR2 YFSETQ. This chain's CDR3 is CASSFTSGVKAFF. CDR3 in DNA: TGCGCCAGCAGCTTCACTTCAGGGGTTAAAGCTTTCTTT.

The chain employs TRBV7-9 and TRBJ2-6; D is uncertain. The CDR3 is 16 amino acids. V was cut by 6 bases and J by 2 bases, with 14 bases left in between. The germline gives CDR1 SEHNR, CDR2 FQNEAQ (reference sequence). The DNA of the CDR3 is TGTGCCAGCAGTCCAGGAGTCCGGGCTGGGGCCAACGTCCTGACTTTC. Translating it yields CASSPGVRAGANVLTF.

V and J are TRBV19 and TRBJ2-1; 13 bases map to TRBD2. The CDR3 is 22 amino acids. CDR1 LNHDA and CDR2 SQIVND come from the germline V gene (reference sequence). The trim removed 6 bases at V and 10 bases at J, leaving 30 bases unmatched. The CDR3 loop is CASRGGLWGQAVRLAGGAEQFF. The CDR3 bases are TGTGCCAGTAGGGGCGGACTATGGGGACAGGCGGTACGACTAGCGGGAGGCGCCGAGCAGTTCTTC.

This clonotype was recorded many times. The gene calls are TRBV7-8 and TRBJ2-7, with TRBD2 matching over 7 bases. The CDR3 totals 15 residues. Germline V lookup: CDR1 SGHVS, CDR2 FQNEAQ. The junction had 12 bases not matched to a gene; V was cut back by 5 bases and J by 5 bases. The CDR3 DNA follows: TGTGCCAGCAGCCCCGTGTGGGGGAGGGCCGACGAGCAGTACTTC. Protein: CASSPVWGRADEQYF.

This clonotype was found many times. The V and J genes are TRBV6-6 and TRBJ2-1, with TRBD2 matching over 9 bases. CDR3 length equals 16 residues. J was trimmed by 5 bases and V by 0 bases; bases with no gene match: 5. Germline V lookup: CDR1 MNHNY, CDR2 SVGAGI (reference sequence). The CDR3 here is CASSYSSGRTDNEQFF. In DNA form, the CDR3 reads TGTGCCAGCAGTTACTCTAGCGGGAGAACCGACAATGAGCAGTTCTTC.

This clonotype was observed at least ten times. The chain joins TRBV20-1 to TRBJ2-5, with a weak D call TRBD1 (6 bases). This CDR3 region has 14 residues. The germline gives CDR1 DFQATT, CDR2 SNEGSKA (reference sequence). Trimming left V 5 bases short and J 5 bases short, with 18 bases between. In DNA, the CDR3 is TGCAGTGCTGCGCAGGGGCGGGTGGGGGAGACCCAGTACTTC. Its protein product is CSAAQGRVGETQYF.

As regards this clonotype: A much larger clone lies one base from this, so it may be a read error. The rearrangement uses TRBV24-1 and TRBJ2-1, with D perhaps matching TRBD2 (7 bases). This CDR3 contains 14 residues. Germline V gene lookup returns CDR1 KGHDR and CDR2 SFDVKD. This CDR3 is CATSDLRGDNGQFF. The CDR3 nucleotides read TGTGCCACCAGTGATTTACGGGGGGACAATGGGCAGTTCTTC.

This clonotype has a count of ten or more. The genes are TRBV28 and TRBJ2-6; D is undetermined. In germline, CDR1 is MDHEN, CDR2 SYDVKM. The CDR3 consists of 15 residues. V gave up 7 bases and J gave up 4 bases, with 14 bases separating them. CDR3 DNA sequence: TGTGCCAGCACCCCCTTAAGTCCGGGGGCCAACGTCCTGACTTTC. It yields the protein CASTPLSPGANVLTF.

This clonotype has only a few counts. A much larger clone is a single base away; this may be a read error. The CDR3 sequence is CASSLTADEQFF. The CDR3 DNA is TGTGCCAGCAGTTTAACGGCGGATGAGCAGTTCTTC. The gene calls are TRBV12-3 or TRBV12-4 and TRBJ2-1; the D is unclear. This CDR3 contains 12 residues. V was cut by 2 bases and J by 8 bases, with 7 bases left in between.

This clonotype has ten or more counts. The gene calls are TRBV12-3 or TRBV12-4 and TRBJ1-1; D is possibly TRBD1 (5 bases). This CDR3 is 11 amino acids long. V lost 3 bases, J lost 11 bases, and 10 bases lay in between. The CDR3 region is CASSFGGSAFF. The CDR3 DNA reads TGTGCCAGCAGTTTTGGGGGGAGCGCTTTCTTT.

This clonotype occurred many times. This sequence joins TRBV5-1 and TRBJ1-2; D ambiguous. Germline CDR1 and CDR2: SGHRS and YFSETQ. The germline V and J ends were trimmed by 6 bases and 3 bases, with 9 bases remaining between them. The CDR3 sequence is 12 residues long. CDR3 residues: CASTDNHYGYTF. The CDR3 DNA reads TGCGCCAGCACCGATAACCACTATGGCTACACCTTC.